This T cell receptor (beta chain) was identified during a study of blood T cell repertoires in COVID-19. Using immunoSEQ multiplex PCR, the repertoire was profiled, and TCRdb retains in-frame clones only, with some absent. The sample consists of some 83,000 clones, approximately 78% of them appearing once. CDR1 and CDR2 (germline): SGHTA, FQGTGA. With 6 bases clipped from V and 4 bases from J, the junction kept 5 bases outside the gene matches. CDR3 length: 14 amino acids. The J gene is TRBJ2-2, the V gene TRBV7-3; 7 bases line up with TRBD2. The sample taken for sequencing was peripheral blood. The receptor's source is a human donor in a cohort sampled during active COVID-19. The CDR3 sequence: CASSLSGATGELFF. CDR3 coding DNA: TGTGCCAGCAGTCTCAGCGGGGCCACCGGGGAGCTGTTTTTT.